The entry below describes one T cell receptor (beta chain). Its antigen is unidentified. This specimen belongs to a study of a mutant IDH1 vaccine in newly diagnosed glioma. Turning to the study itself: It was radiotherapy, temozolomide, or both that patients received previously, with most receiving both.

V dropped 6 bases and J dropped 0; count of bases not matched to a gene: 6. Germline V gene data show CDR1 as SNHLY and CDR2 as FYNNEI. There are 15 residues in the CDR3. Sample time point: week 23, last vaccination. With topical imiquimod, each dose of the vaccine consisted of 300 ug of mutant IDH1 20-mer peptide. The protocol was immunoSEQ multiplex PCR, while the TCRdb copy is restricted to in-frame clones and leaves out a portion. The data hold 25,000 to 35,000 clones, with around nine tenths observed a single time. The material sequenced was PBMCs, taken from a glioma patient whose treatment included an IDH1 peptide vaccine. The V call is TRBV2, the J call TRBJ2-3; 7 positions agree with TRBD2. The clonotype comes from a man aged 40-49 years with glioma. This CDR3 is CASRRLAASTDTQYF. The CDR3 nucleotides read TGTGCCAGCAGGAGGCTAGCGGCTAGCACAGATACGCAGTATTTT.